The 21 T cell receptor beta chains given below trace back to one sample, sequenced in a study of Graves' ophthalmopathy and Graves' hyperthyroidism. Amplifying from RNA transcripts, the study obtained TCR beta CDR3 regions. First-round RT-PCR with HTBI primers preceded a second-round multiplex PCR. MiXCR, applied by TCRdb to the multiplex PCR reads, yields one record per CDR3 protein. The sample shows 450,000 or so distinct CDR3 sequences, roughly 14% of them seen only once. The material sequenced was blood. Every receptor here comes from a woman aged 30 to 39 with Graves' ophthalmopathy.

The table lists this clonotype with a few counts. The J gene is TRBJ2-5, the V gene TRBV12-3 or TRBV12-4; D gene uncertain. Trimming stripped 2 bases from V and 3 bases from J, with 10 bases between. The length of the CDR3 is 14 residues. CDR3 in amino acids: CASSLWSQKETQYF. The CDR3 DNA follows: TGTGCCAGCAGTTTATGGTCACAAAAAGAGACCCAGTACTTC.

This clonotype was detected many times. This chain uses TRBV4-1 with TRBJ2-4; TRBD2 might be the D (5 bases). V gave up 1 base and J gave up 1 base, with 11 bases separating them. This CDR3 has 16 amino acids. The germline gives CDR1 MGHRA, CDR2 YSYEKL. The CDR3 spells CASSQGRLGAKNIQYF. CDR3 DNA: TGCGCCAGCAGCCAAGGGAGGCTGGGGGCCAAAAACATTCAGTACTTC.

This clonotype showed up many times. The CDR3 loop is CASRKTGGLQNTEAFF. In nucleotides, the CDR3 is TGCGCCAGCAGAAAGACAGGGGGCCTACAGAACACTGAAGCTTTCTTT. The chain couples TRBV10-2 to TRBJ1-1; 10 nucleotides match TRBD1. Germline-derived CDR1 and CDR2 are WSHSY and SAAADI. The CDR3 has 16 residues. Trimming removed 6 bases from V and 1 base from J; junction bases left unmatched: 8.

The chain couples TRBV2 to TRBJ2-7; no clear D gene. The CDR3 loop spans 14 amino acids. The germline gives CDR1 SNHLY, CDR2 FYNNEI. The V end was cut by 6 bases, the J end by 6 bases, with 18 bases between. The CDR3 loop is CASSLLEESVEQYF. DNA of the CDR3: TGTGCCAGCAGCCTCTTAGAGGAATCCGTCGAGCAGTACTTC.

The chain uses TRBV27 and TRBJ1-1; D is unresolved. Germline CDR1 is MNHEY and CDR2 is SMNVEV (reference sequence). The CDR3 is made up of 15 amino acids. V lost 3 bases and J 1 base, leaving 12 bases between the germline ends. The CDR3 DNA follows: TGTGCCAGCAGTTTCCGGCCCGCGGGGAACACTGAAGCTTTCTTT. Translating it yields CASSFRPAGNTEAFF.

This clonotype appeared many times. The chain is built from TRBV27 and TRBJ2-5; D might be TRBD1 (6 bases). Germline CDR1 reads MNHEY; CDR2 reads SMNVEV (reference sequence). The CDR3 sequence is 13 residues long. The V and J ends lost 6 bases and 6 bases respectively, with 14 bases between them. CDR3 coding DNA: TGTGCCAGCAGCCGCCAGGGGCCGAAGACCCAGTACTTC. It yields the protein CASSRQGPKTQYF.

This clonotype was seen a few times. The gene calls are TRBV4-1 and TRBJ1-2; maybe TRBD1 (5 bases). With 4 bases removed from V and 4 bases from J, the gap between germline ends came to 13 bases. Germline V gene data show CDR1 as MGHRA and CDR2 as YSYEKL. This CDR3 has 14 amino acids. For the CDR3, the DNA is TGCGCCAGCAGCCTAAAAGACAGTACCTATGGCTACACCTTC. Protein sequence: CASSLKDSTYGYTF.

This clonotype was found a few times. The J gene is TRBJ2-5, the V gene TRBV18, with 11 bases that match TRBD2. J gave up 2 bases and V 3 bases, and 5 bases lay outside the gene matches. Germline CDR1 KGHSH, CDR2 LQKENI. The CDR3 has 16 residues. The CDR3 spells CASSPTSGSKQETQYF. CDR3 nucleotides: TGTGCCAGCTCACCTACTAGCGGGAGTAAACAAGAGACCCAGTACTTC.

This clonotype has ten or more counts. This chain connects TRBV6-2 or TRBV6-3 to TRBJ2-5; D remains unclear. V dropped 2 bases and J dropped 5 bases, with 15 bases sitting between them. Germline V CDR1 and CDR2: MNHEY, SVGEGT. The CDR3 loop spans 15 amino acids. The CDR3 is CASSYRPTRQETQYF. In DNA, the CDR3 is TGTGCCAGCAGTTACCGCCCCACTCGGCAGGAGACCCAGTACTTC.

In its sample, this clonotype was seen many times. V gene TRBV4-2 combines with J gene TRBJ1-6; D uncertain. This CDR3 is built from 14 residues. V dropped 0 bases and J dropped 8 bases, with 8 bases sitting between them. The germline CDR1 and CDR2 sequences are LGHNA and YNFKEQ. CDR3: CASSQDRQDSPLHF. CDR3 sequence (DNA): TGTGCCAGCAGCCAAGATAGGCAGGATTCACCCCTCCACTTT.

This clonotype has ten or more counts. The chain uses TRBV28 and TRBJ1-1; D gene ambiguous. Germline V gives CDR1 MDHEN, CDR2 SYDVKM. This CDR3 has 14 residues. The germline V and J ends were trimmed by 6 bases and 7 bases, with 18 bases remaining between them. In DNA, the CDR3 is TGTGCCAGCAGACCCGGATACCTGGCTATTGAAGCTTTCTTT. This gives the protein CASRPGYLAIEAFF.

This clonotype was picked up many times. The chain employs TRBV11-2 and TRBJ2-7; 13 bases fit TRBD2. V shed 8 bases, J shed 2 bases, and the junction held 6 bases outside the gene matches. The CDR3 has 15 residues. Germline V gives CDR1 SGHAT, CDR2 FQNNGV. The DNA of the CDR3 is TGTGCCAGCCGAAAAGGACTAGCGGGAGCCTACGAGCAGTACTTC. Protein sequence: CASRKGLAGAYEQYF.

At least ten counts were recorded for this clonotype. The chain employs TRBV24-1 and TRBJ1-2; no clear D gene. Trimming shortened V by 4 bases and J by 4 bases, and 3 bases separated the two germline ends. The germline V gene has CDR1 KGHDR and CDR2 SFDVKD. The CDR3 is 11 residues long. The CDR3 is CATSEGYGYTF. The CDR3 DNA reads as TGTGCCACCAGTGAGGGCTATGGCTACACCTTC.

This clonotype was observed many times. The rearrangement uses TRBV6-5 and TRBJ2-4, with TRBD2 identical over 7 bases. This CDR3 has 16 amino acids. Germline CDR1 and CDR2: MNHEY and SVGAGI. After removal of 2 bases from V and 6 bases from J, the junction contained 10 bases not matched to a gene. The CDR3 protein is CASSYGLLAYANIQYF. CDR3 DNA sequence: TGTGCCAGCAGTTACGGTTTACTAGCGTATGCAAACATTCAGTACTTC.

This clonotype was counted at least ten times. The CDR3 DNA reads TGTGCCAGCAGTCGCCGGGACAGGGGGAGTGGGGCCAACGTCCTGACTTTC. It codes for CASSRRDRGSGANVLTF. The V and J genes are TRBV6-1 and TRBJ2-6; 11 nucleotides match TRBD1. This CDR3 has 17 amino acids. Germline-derived CDR1 and CDR2 are MNHNS and SASEGT. With 5 bases clipped from V and 3 bases from J, the junction kept 6 bases outside the gene matches.

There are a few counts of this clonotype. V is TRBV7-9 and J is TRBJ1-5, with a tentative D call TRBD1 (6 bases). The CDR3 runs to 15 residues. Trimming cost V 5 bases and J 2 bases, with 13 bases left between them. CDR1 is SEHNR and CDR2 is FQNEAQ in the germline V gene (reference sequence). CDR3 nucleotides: TGTGCCAGCAGCCACTACAGGGTTGGCAATCAGCCCCAGCATTTT. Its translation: CASSHYRVGNQPQHF.

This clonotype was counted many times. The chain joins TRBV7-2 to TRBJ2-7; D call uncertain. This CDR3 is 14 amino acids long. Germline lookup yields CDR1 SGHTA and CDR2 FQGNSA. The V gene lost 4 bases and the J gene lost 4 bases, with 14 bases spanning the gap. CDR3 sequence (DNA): TGTGCCAGCAGCTGGGGTCAGAACCTTTACGAGCAGTACTTC. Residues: CASSWGQNLYEQYF.

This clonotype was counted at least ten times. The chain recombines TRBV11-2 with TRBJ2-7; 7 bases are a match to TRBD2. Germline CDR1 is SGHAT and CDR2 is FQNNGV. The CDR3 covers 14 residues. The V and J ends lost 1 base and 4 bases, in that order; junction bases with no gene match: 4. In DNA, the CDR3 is TGTGCCAGCAGCTTAGCAGGGAGGGTATACGAGCAGTACTTC. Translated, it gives CASSLAGRVYEQYF.

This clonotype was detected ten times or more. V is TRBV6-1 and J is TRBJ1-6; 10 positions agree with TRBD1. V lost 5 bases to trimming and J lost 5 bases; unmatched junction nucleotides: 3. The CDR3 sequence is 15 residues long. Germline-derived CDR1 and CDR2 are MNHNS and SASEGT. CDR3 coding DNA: TGTGCCAGCAGTACAGACAGGGGGCATAATTCACCCCTCCACTTT. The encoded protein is CASSTDRGHNSPLHF.

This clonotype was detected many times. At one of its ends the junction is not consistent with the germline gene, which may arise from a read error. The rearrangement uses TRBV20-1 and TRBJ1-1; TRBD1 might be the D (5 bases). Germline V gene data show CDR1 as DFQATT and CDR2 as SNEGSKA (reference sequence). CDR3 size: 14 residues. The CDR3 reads CSGDKDIENTEASF. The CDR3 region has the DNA TGCAGTGGAGACAAGGACATCGAGAACACTGAAGCTTCCTTT.

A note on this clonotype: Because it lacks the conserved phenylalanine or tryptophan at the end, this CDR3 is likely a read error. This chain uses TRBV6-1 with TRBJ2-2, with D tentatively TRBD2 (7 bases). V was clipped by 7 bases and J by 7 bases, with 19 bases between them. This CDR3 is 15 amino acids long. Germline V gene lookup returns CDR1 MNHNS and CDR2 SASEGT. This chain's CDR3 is CASKKGGNHDGELFL. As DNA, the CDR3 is TGTGCCAGCAAAAAGGGGGGGAACCACGACGGGGAGCTGTTTTTG.